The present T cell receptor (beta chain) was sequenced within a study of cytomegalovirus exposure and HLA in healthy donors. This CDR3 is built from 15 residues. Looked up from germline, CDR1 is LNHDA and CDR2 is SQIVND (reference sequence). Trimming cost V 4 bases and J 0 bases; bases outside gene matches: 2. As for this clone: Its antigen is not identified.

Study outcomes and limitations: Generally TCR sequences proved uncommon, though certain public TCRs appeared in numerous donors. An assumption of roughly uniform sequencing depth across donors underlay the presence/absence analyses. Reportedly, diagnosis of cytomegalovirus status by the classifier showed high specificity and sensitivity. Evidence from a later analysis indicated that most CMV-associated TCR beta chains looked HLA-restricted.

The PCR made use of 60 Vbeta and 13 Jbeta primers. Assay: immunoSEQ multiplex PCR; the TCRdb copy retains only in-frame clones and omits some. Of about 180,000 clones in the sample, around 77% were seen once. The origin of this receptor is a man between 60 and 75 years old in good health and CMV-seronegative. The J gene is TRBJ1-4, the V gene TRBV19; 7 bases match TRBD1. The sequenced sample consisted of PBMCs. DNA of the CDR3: TGTGCCAGTAGTAGGGACAGAGCAACTAATGAAAAACTGTTTTTT. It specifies CASSRDRATNEKLFF.